Described below is a single TCR beta chain sequence and its context. Germline CDR1 is SGHNT and CDR2 is YENEEA. Germline trimming cut 1 base from V and 4 bases from J; bases unmatched to any gene: 3. The length of the CDR3 is 16 residues. This sample is part of a study of T cell changes during pregnancy in multiple sclerosis. Method: immunoSEQ multiplex PCR; TCRdb's copy keeps in-frame clones and lacks some. The sample contains over 45,000 clones, roughly 90% of which appear only once. The sequence was collected from a female donor with multiple sclerosis, enrolled in a pregnancy study. The chain combines TRBV11-3 with TRBJ2-1; 11 nucleotides agree with TRBD2. The input for sequencing was CD4+ T cells from peripheral blood mononuclear cells, taken after pregnancy. The CDR3, as DNA: TGTGCCAGCAGCTTAGGATTAGCGGGAGGGTACAATGAGCAGTTCTTC. Amino acids: CASSLGLAGGYNEQFF.